This record concerns one T cell receptor (beta chain) sequence. This record belongs to a study of technical replicates of blood from four donors. Generated by immunoSEQ multiplex PCR, the TCRdb table keeps only in-frame clones and is missing some. The table has more than 90,000 clones, 96% seen once. Between the trimmed V and J ends, which lost 6 bases and 1 base, there was a span of 7 bases. The CDR3 contains 12 residues. Germline V gene sequence: CDR1 SGHNT, CDR2 YYREEE (reference sequence). The V call is TRBV5-4, the J call TRBJ1-2, with D possibly matching TRBD1 (5 bases). Sequences were obtained from T cells isolated from PBMCs. The origin of this receptor is a human donor in good health. In nucleotides, the CDR3 is TGTGCCAGCACCGACAGTAACTATGGCTACACCTTC. Translating gives CASTDSNYGYTF.